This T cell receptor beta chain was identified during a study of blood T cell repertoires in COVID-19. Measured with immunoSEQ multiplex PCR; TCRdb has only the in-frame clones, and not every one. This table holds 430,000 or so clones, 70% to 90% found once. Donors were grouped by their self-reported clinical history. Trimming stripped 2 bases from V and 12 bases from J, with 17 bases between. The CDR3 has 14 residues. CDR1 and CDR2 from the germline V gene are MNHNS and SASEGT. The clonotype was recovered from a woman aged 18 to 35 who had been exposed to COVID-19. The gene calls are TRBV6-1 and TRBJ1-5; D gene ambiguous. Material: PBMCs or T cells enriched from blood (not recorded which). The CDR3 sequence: CASSERTEGIRQHF. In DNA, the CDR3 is TGTGCCAGCAGTGAAAGGACCGAGGGAATCCGCCAGCATTTT.